This TCR beta chain was recovered during a study of T cell repertoires in cytomegalovirus infection (dated by TCRdb to about 2019). Regarding the study in general: Alongside well-studied HLA-B-restricted epitopes, the peptide stimulations were aimed at recently identified HLA-C-restricted CMV epitopes, whose presentation resists viral immunomodulation. Because public TCR beta signatures pointed to carriage of CMV infection together with the matching HLA type, the HLA type of each donor mattered for the analysis.

Here is what the overall study found, with its caveats: Carriers of CMV infection plus the relevant HLA type were discriminated by the cumulative frequency of public TCR beta family members in the study cohort and in an independent approximately 350-donor cohort. The ex vivo response was dominated by HLA-C-restricted CMV-specific TCR beta clonotypes, and the single most frequent clonotype in two of eight donors was supplied by these HLA-C-restricted clonotypes.

About this clonotype: The specificity of this receptor is unknown. It has no much larger one-base neighbor in the sample; base qualities were not kept.

The sample's treatment or condition, from its label and the paper: in vitro stimulation with specific CMV peptide epitopes to enrich CMV-specific T cells. Instrument on record: Illumina HiSeq 1500. The public reads were reprocessed in TCRdb via fastp at Q25 and MiXCR, keeping in-frame beta chains. Each CDR3 protein appears once, grouped with its most common genes and DNA. Across this sample there are roughly 860,000 distinct CDR3 sequences, with about 30% seen only once. Around 12% of the sample comes from the top ten. CDR1 and CDR2 were assigned from the germline V gene (reference sequence) as SGHNT and YYREEE. The CDR3 starts with the cysteine, ends with the phenylalanine, and has 15 residues. Solely the CDR3 DNA is kept, with 45 bases framed from the first base. Relative to germline, V is 4 bases shorter and J is 6 bases shorter, with 16 bases between their ends.

This specimen consisted of cultured CD8+ T cells from PBMCs, obtained from culture after CMV antigen stimulation. The rearranged chain carries TRBV5-4 and TRBJ2-2; the D gene cannot be resolved beyond TRBD1 or TRBD2, each matching 5 bases. The sequence was collected from a human donor in good health (CMV status not recorded). Some clones in this sample may be carry-over from other donors' samples. The DNA sequence is given as TGTGCCAGCAGCACCGGGACGGACCCTCCCGGGGAGCTGTTTTTT. It specifies CASSTGTDPPGELFF.